This T cell receptor beta chain appears in the sequencing data of a study of radiotherapy plus CTLA-4 blockade in lung cancer. Overall study context: Objective responses occurred in about 17% of patients; 31% had disease control.

Germline V gene sequence: CDR1 SGDLS, CDR2 YYNGEE. The J segment lost 5 bases and the V segment lost 0 bases, leaving 11 bases of the junction unmatched. There are 18 residues in the CDR3. Profiling relied on immunoSEQ multiplex PCR, and the TCRdb table lists in-frame clones only, not all of them. The table includes about 48,000 clones, approximately 78% detected once. This rearrangement joins TRBV9 to TRBJ2-3; 11 bases agree with TRBD2. The TCR comes from a human donor with non-small cell lung cancer who had stable disease on radiotherapy plus ipilimumab. The sample consisted of peripheral blood, taken from a patient treated with radiotherapy plus ipilimumab. For the CDR3, the DNA is TGTGCCAGCAGCGTAGGTAGTAGCGGGAGGGGAAACCAAGATACGCAGTATTTT. Protein: CASSVGSSGRGNQDTQYF.